This passage covers 22 T cell receptor beta chains from one sample sequenced in a study of cytomegalovirus exposure and HLA in healthy donors. PCR used 60 Vbeta primers and 13 Jbeta primers. TCRdb keeps only in-frame clones here, not all; method: immunoSEQ multiplex PCR. The sample lists around 240,000 clones, 82% occurring once. Material: PBMCs. All receptors come from a woman in her forties in good health and CMV-seropositive.

The chain employs TRBV9 and TRBJ2-2; TRBD2 agrees at 9 bases. The V and J ends lost 6 bases and 4 bases, in that order; junction bases with no gene match: 13. This CDR3 spans 17 amino acids. Germline V CDR1 and CDR2: SGDLS, YYNGEE. The CDR3 sequence is CASTAPGGRAATGELFF. In nucleotides, the CDR3 is TGTGCCAGCACTGCCCCCGGCGGGAGGGCCGCCACCGGGGAGCTGTTTTTT. The whole variable domain, filled in from reference TRBV9 and TRBJ2-2, reads DSGVTQTPKHLITATGQRVTLRCSPRSGDLSVYWYQQSLDQGLQFLIQYYNGEERAKGNILERFSAQQFPDLHSELNLSSLELGDSALYFCASTAPGGRAATGELFFGEGSRLTVL.

The sample holds one count of this clone. V usage is TRBV7-9 and J usage is TRBJ2-3, with D possibly being TRBD2 (6 bases). The CDR3 covers 16 residues. The germline gives CDR1 SEHNR, CDR2 FQNEAQ (reference sequence). Deletions cut 2 bases from V and 2 bases from J, with 14 bases between. The CDR3 reads CASSLFQAGYTDTQYF. For the CDR3, the DNA is TGTGCCAGCAGCTTATTTCAGGCGGGATACACAGATACGCAGTATTTT.

This clone was seen a few times. This chain connects TRBV15 to TRBJ2-5; D possibly corresponds to TRBD1 (6 bases). The CDR3 is 14 residues long. With 0 bases removed from V and 3 bases from J, the gap between germline ends came to 8 bases. The V gene's germline CDR1 is LNHNV and CDR2 YYDKDF (reference sequence). CDR3 sequence reads: CATSRDHREETQYF. The CDR3 nucleotides are TGTGCCACCAGCAGAGATCACAGGGAAGAGACCCAGTACTTC.

A few counts support this clone. The chain uses TRBV19 and TRBJ2-7, with TRBD1 identical over 9 bases. The CDR3 contains 15 residues. The junction had 4 bases not matched to a gene; V was cut back by 1 base and J by 3 bases. CDR1 and CDR2 (germline): LNHDA, SQIVND (reference sequence). The CDR3 here is CASSIATGGLYEQYF. The CDR3 nucleotides are TGTGCCAGTAGTATAGCCACAGGGGGCCTCTACGAGCAGTACTTC. The entire variable domain, with the rest obtained from reference TRBV19 and TRBJ2-7, is as follows: DGGITQSPKYLFRKEGQNVTLSCEQNLNHDAMYWYRQDPGQGLRLIYYSQIVNDFQKGDIAEGYSVSREKKESFPLTVTSAQKNPTAFYLCASSIATGGLYEQYFGPGTRLTVT.

This clone showed up just a few times. This sequence joins TRBV7-8 and TRBJ2-3, with 12 bases matching TRBD2. The CDR3 is 15 amino acids. J lost 10 bases, V lost 5 bases, and 10 bases had no gene match. Germline V gives CDR1 SGHVS, CDR2 FQNEAQ. CDR3 bases: TGTGCCAGCAGCCCTAGACTAGCGGGAGACCGTCCGCAGTATTTT. Translation gives CASSPRLAGDRPQYF.

This clone appeared a few times. V gene TRBV11-1 combines with J gene TRBJ1-2; D possibly corresponds to TRBD1 (5 bases). Germline loops: CDR1 SGHAT, CDR2 FQDESV (reference sequence). Trimming shortened V by 8 bases and J by 3 bases, and 13 bases separated the two germline ends. CDR3 size: 13 residues. The CDR3 nucleotides are TGTGCCAGCGGGGGGAATAATGACTATGGCTACACCTTC. Amino acids: CASGGNNDYGYTF.

This chain links TRBV5-3 with TRBJ2-7, with a weak D call TRBD1 (7 bases). TRBV5-3 carries the ORF label, with uncertain function. V was trimmed by 0 bases and J by 0 bases, leaving 10 bases between them. The length of the CDR3 is 15 residues. DNA for the CDR3: TGTGCCAGAAGCTTGGGCGGGACAGTCTCCTACGAGCAGTACTTC. This codes for CARSLGGTVSYEQYF.

This clone was recorded a few times. This rearrangement joins TRBV2 to TRBJ2-1, with TRBD2 matching 15 bases. CDR1 and CDR2 from the germline V gene are SNHLY and FYNNEI. Unmatched junction bases numbered 19, after V lost 7 bases and J lost 0 bases. This CDR3 is built from 22 residues. The CDR3 here is CASNAGTSGRTRQSSSYNEQFF. Written as DNA, the CDR3 is TGTGCCAGCAACGCCGGGACTAGCGGGAGGACCAGGCAGTCGAGCTCCTACAATGAGCAGTTCTTC. The entire variable domain, with the rest obtained from reference TRBV2 and TRBJ2-1, is as follows: EPEVTQTPSHQVTQMGQEVILRCVPISNHLYFYWYRQILGQKVEFLVSFYNNEISEKSEIFDDQFSVERPDGSNFTLKIRSTKLEDSAMYFCASNAGTSGRTRQSSSYNEQFFGPGTRLTVL.

This clone showed up just once. The chain links TRBV15 to TRBJ1-5; 8 bases are a match to TRBD1. The ends lost 0 bases at V and 5 bases at J; junction bases unmatched: 3. Germline-derived CDR1 and CDR2 are LNHNV and YYDKDF (reference sequence). The CDR3 runs to 15 residues. CDR3: CATSRDAGGDQPQHF. DNA for the CDR3: TGTGCCACCAGCAGAGATGCAGGGGGCGATCAGCCCCAGCATTTT.

CDR3 loop: CASSLMAGAGETQYF. In DNA, the CDR3 is TGTGCCAGCAGCTTAATGGCGGGAGCGGGGGAGACCCAGTACTTC. The chain links TRBV7-2 to TRBJ2-5; 7 bases are shared with TRBD2. V dropped 2 bases and J dropped 5; count of bases not matched to a gene: 8. Germline lookup yields CDR1 SGHTA and CDR2 FQGNSA. This CDR3 has 15 amino acids.

The chain joins TRBV6-6 to TRBJ2-3; 7 nucleotides agree with TRBD2. The CDR3 is made up of 15 amino acids. Germline V lookup: CDR1 MNHNY, CDR2 SVGAGI (reference sequence). V shed 2 bases and J 9 bases; nucleotides not matched to a gene: 11. The CDR3 loop reads CASSYVASGKKTQYF. CDR3 sequence (DNA): TGTGCCAGCAGTTACGTGGCTAGCGGTAAAAAAACGCAGTATTTT.

This chain connects TRBV4-2 to TRBJ1-6; D gene ambiguous. The V end was cut by 0 bases, the J end by 3 bases, with 9 bases between. The CDR3 loop spans 16 amino acids. Germline values: CDR1 LGHNA, CDR2 YNFKEQ. CDR3 DNA sequence: TGTGCCAGCAGCCAAGACGCAGCGGTCTATAATTCACCCCTCCACTTT. It encodes CASSQDAAVYNSPLHF.

This chain links TRBV5-1 with TRBJ2-5; perhaps TRBD2 as D (6 bases). The CDR3 covers 14 residues. Trimming took off 0 bases at V and 3 bases at J, with 9 bases between the two ends. Germline V lookup: CDR1 SGHRS, CDR2 YFSETQ. The CDR3 reads CASSLAPSEETQYF. The CDR3 bases are TGCGCCAGCAGCTTGGCCCCTAGCGAAGAGACCCAGTACTTC.

The CDR3 sequence: CASSQLGYRGQDTEAFF. In nucleotides, the CDR3 is TGCGCCAGCAGCCAATTGGGGTACAGGGGGCAAGACACTGAAGCTTTCTTT. V is TRBV4-1 and J is TRBJ1-1; 9 nucleotides match TRBD1. Germline V lookup: CDR1 MGHRA, CDR2 YSYEKL. V dropped 2 bases and J dropped 3; count of bases not matched to a gene: 10. The CDR3 length is 17 residues.

This clone showed up just a few times. The V call is TRBV14, the J call TRBJ2-6; TRBD1 aligns across 7 bases. The length of the CDR3 is 16 residues. J lost 2 bases, V lost 2 bases, and 3 bases had no gene match. In germline, CDR1 is SGHDN, CDR2 FVKESK. In DNA, the CDR3 is TGTGCCAGCAGCCAATGGACAGGTACTGGGGCCAACGTCCTGACTTTC. Residues: CASSQWTGTGANVLTF.

The table lists this clone with a few counts. The chain is built from TRBV12-5 and TRBJ1-1, with unresolved D. The germline gives CDR1 LGHNT, CDR2 FRNRAP. CDR3 length: 13 residues. V lost 5 bases and J lost 2, with 9 bases in between. CDR3 in DNA: TGTGCTAGTGGTCCTACAGAAAACACTGAAGCTTTCTTT. It is translated as CASGPTENTEAFF.

The chain couples TRBV7-8 to TRBJ2-5, with D perhaps TRBD1 (6 bases). The DNA end is a closer match to TRBJ2-7, so the J assignment may be wrong. CDR1 is SGHVS and CDR2 is FQNEAQ in the germline V gene. The CDR3 has 13 residues. The CDR3 protein is CASSSVGTSEQYF. The CDR3 DNA reads TGTGCCAGCAGCTCAGTCGGGACATCCGAGCAGTACTTC.

V is TRBV5-1 and J is TRBJ1-2, with D tentatively TRBD1 (6 bases). Germline V CDR1 and CDR2: SGHRS, YFSETQ. Trimming left V 0 bases short and J 8 bases short, with 20 bases between. The CDR3 is 16 residues long. For the CDR3, the DNA is TGCGCCAGCAGCTTGGGCCACGACAGGCCGTCGGGGGGCTACACCTTC. This sequence encodes CASSLGHDRPSGGYTF.

The gene calls are TRBV9 and TRBJ1-1, with D possibly TRBD1 on 6 matching bases. V shed 0 bases and J shed 3 bases, with 12 bases lying between them. This CDR3 spans 15 amino acids. Germline-derived CDR1 and CDR2 are SGDLS and YYNGEE. Here the CDR3 DNA reads TGTGCCAGCAGCGTAGGGTACAGGGTGGACACTGAAGCTTTCTTT. Translation: CASSVGYRVDTEAFF.

V is TRBV7-6 and J is TRBJ2-7; D possibly corresponds to TRBD1 (6 bases). Germline CDR1 reads SGHVS; CDR2 reads FNYEAQ. This CDR3 region has 15 residues. The V end was cut by 4 bases, the J end by 3 bases, with 16 bases between. In nucleotides, the CDR3 is TGTGCCAGCAGCTCGGGACATTCGATTTTCTACGAGCAGTACTTC. Its protein is CASSSGHSIFYEQYF.

The chain recombines TRBV5-6 with TRBJ1-2; the match to TRBD1 covers 8 bases. Trimming removed 4 bases from V and 1 base from J; junction bases left unmatched: 3. CDR3 length: 14 amino acids. Germline CDR1 reads SGHDT; CDR2 reads YYEEEE. The CDR3 protein is CASSGTGLNYGYTF. CDR3 DNA sequence: TGTGCCAGCAGCGGGACAGGACTTAACTATGGCTACACCTTC.

In its sample, this clone was seen a few times. The chain combines TRBV5-6 with TRBJ1-2; D is perhaps TRBD1 (5 bases). The length of the CDR3 is 13 residues. Germline V CDR1 and CDR2: SGHDT, YYEEEE. Trimming took 3 bases from V and 1 from J, leaving 7 bases between them. The DNA for the CDR3 is TGTGCCAGCAGCTCGACAGTTAACTATGGCTACACCTTC. It is translated as CASSSTVNYGYTF. Variable domain in full (rest from reference TRBV5-6 and TRBJ1-2): DAGVTQSPTHLIKTRGQQVTLRCSPKSGHDTVSWYQQALGQGPQFIFQYYEEEERQRGNFPDRFSGHQFPNYSSELNVNALLLGDSALYLCASSSTVNYGYTFGSGTRLTVV.